This T cell receptor (beta chain) was observed in a study of CD8 T cells in ankylosing spondylitis. This clonotype has a handful of counts. Its antigen is as yet unknown. General observations from the study: Existing reports had already noted some motif variants in reactive arthritis synovial fluid and blood.

TCR beta libraries were made by quantitative 5'-RACE with molecular barcodes. TCRdb re-analysed the 5' RACE reads in MiXCR, keeping a single row per CDR3 protein. This sample has 250,000 to 400,000 distinct CDR3 sequences; 11% occur once, and the top ten carry 8% to 9.5%. The specimen sequenced was blood, either unsorted or a sorted T cell fraction (not recorded which). This TCR was sampled from a female donor with ankylosing spondylitis or in good health (not recorded which).

The chain's CDR3 is CASSLIGTGGAAFF. The CDR3 coding sequence is TGTGCCAGCAGTTTAATTGGGACAGGGGGCGCCGCTTTCTTT. The V gene is TRBV12-3 or TRBV12-4, the J gene TRBJ1-1; 12 nucleotides agree with TRBD1. Unmatched junction bases numbered 6, after V lost 2 bases and J lost 11 bases. The CDR3 loop spans 14 amino acids.